These 21 T cell receptor beta chains were sequenced from one sample in a study of T cells in localized non-small cell lung cancer. Clones were read by immunoSEQ multiplex PCR, and TCRdb kept only the in-frame ones, dropping some. The sample has roughly 70,000 clones; less than 90% are singletons. The input for sequencing was peripheral blood, taken before any cancer treatment. The receptors derive from an older male donor with stage III squamous cell lung carcinoma.

The J gene is TRBJ1-6, the V gene TRBV6-1; TRBD1 is a possible D gene (6 bases). CDR3 length equals 15 residues. The germline V and J ends were trimmed by 4 bases and 5 bases, with 12 bases remaining between them. Germline V gives CDR1 MNHNS, CDR2 SASEGT. As DNA, the CDR3 is TGTGCCAGCAGTGGAGGGGGGATAAATAATTCACCCCTCCACTTT. Its translation: CASSGGGINNSPLHF.

CDR3 nucleotide sequence: TGTGCCAGCAGCTTGAGGCCCGTCCTCTCTGGGGCCAACGTCCTGACTTTC. Translating gives CASSLRPVLSGANVLTF. The rearrangement links TRBV5-6 to TRBJ2-6; no firm D call. The CDR3 loop spans 17 amino acids. Germline V gene data show CDR1 as SGHDT and CDR2 as YYEEEE. The V gene lost 1 base and the J gene lost 0 bases, with 11 bases spanning the gap.

This chain uses TRBV5-1 with TRBJ1-1; weak D call: TRBD1 (5 bases). CDR3 size: 14 residues. Germline V gene data show CDR1 as SGHRS and CDR2 as YFSETQ. The V gene lost 4 bases and the J gene lost 1 base, with 11 bases spanning the gap. The CDR3 reads CASSRDGENTEAFF. CDR3 nucleotide sequence: TGCGCCAGCAGCCGGGACGGGGAGAACACTGAAGCTTTCTTT.

The chain joins TRBV15 to TRBJ2-2, with D possibly called TRBD1 or TRBD2 (6 bases each). Trimming pared 0 bases from V and 4 bases from J, leaving 12 bases between. Germline V gives CDR1 LNHNV, CDR2 YYDKDF (reference sequence). The CDR3 covers 16 residues. The CDR3 loop is CATSRDPGAATGELFF. For the CDR3, the DNA is TGTGCCACCAGCAGAGATCCGGGGGCGGCCACCGGGGAGCTGTTTTTT.

The chain couples TRBV28 to TRBJ2-3; tentatively, D is TRBD2 (6 bases). CDR1 and CDR2 (germline): MDHEN, SYDVKM. The CDR3 loop spans 15 amino acids. Between the trimmed V and J ends, which lost 5 bases and 1 base, there was a span of 13 bases. The CDR3 sequence is CASSPRGGRTDTQYF. As DNA, the CDR3 is TGTGCCAGCAGTCCCCGGGGAGGTCGCACAGATACGCAGTATTTT.

This chain joins TRBV2 and TRBJ1-1; tentatively, D is TRBD1 (6 bases). CDR1 is SNHLY, CDR2 FYNNEI, per germline. The CDR3 totals 13 residues. The germline V and J ends were trimmed by 4 bases and 3 bases, with 9 bases remaining between them. CDR3 nucleotides: TGTGCCAGCAGTGTGGGGGGCGACACTGAAGCTTTCTTT. It is translated as CASSVGGDTEAFF.

This clone was found a few times. J is TRBJ2-7 and V is TRBV2; no clear D gene. Trimming shortened V by 7 bases and J by 5 bases, and 15 bases separated the two germline ends. CDR3 length equals 13 residues. CDR1 and CDR2 from the germline V gene are SNHLY and FYNNEI. The CDR3 loop is CASIGFEVDEQYF. CDR3 DNA sequence: TGTGCCAGCATTGGCTTTGAGGTCGACGAGCAGTACTTC.

The V and J genes are TRBV7-6 and TRBJ1-1; 8 bases agree with TRBD1. CDR3 size: 13 residues. The V segment lost 6 bases and the J segment 4 bases; nucleotides outside the gene matches: 4. Germline V CDR1 and CDR2: SGHVS, FNYEAQ. The CDR3 region has the DNA TGTGCCAGCAGTCGTACAGGGGGCACTGAAGCTTTCTTT. This encodes CASSRTGGTEAFF.

V usage is TRBV28 and J usage is TRBJ1-5; possibly TRBD1 for D (5 bases). Per the germline V gene, CDR1 is MDHEN and CDR2 is SYDVKM. This CDR3 is 17 amino acids long. V lost 1 base and J 4 bases, leaving 17 bases between the germline ends. The CDR3 bases are TGTGCCAGCAGTTTATATCATCCCGACAGTTGGAATCAGCCCCAGCATTTT. It is translated as CASSLYHPDSWNQPQHF.

V gene TRBV5-5 combines with J gene TRBJ2-7; 12 nucleotides agree with TRBD2. The CDR3 is 15 amino acids. The germline V gene encodes CDR1 SGHKS and CDR2 YYEKEE (reference sequence). The CDR3 bases are TGTGCCAGCAGATTGGGACTAGCGGGTGACTACGAGCAGTACGTC. Translation: CASRLGLAGDYEQYV.

This clone was picked up one time. The chain uses TRBV6-1 and TRBJ2-2; D gene uncertain. The CDR3 extends over 12 amino acids. Trimming pared 10 bases from V and 2 bases from J, leaving 8 bases between. Germline CDR1 reads MNHNS; CDR2 reads SASEGT. The CDR3 loop is CATTINTGELFF. The DNA of the CDR3 is TGTGCCACCACCATTAACACCGGGGAGCTGTTTTTT.

This clone was counted only a few times. The V gene is TRBV5-1, the J gene TRBJ2-5; D unclear. V lost 0 bases and J 3 bases, leaving 6 bases between the germline ends. In germline, CDR1 is SGHRS, CDR2 YFSETQ. This CDR3 region has 13 residues. The CDR3 reads CASSLGSEETQYF. In DNA, the CDR3 is TGCGCCAGCAGCTTGGGGTCTGAAGAGACCCAGTACTTC.

The J gene is TRBJ2-1, the V gene TRBV10-2; D uncertain. V lost 1 base to trimming and J lost 6 bases, with 10 bases between them. The germline gives CDR1 WSHSY, CDR2 SAAADI. CDR3 length: 14 residues. CDR3 bases: TGCGCCAGCAGTGAGTGGTCCACTCGCAATGAGCAGTTCTTC. Protein: CASSEWSTRNEQFF.

The chain combines TRBV6-1 with TRBJ2-2, with a possible D match to TRBD1 (6 bases). CDR1 is MNHNS and CDR2 is SASEGT in the germline V gene. The CDR3 length is 13 residues. V dropped 6 bases and J dropped 5 bases, with 10 bases sitting between them. The CDR3 sequence is CASRTGTTGELFF. CDR3 DNA sequence: TGTGCCAGCAGGACGGGGACAACCGGGGAGCTGTTTTTT.

The rearrangement uses TRBV7-2 and TRBJ1-2, with D unresolved. Germline CDR1 and CDR2: SGHTA and FQGNSA. The length of the CDR3 is 13 residues. The germline V and J ends were trimmed by 2 bases and 3 bases, with 7 bases remaining between them. CDR3 amino acids: CASSLPVDYGYTF. The DNA of the CDR3 is TGTGCCAGCAGCTTACCAGTAGACTATGGCTACACCTTC.

The chain combines TRBV28 with TRBJ1-1, with D maybe TRBD1 (6 bases). This CDR3 comprises 15 residues. V dropped 4 bases and J dropped 4 bases, with 16 bases sitting between them. Per germline, CDR1 MDHEN and CDR2 SYDVKM. CDR3 protein: CASSSGGAQVTEAFF. The CDR3 nucleotides read TGTGCCAGCAGTTCGGGGGGCGCCCAGGTCACTGAAGCTTTCTTT.

The rearrangement links TRBV7-2 to TRBJ1-1; 10 positions match TRBD1. Per the germline V gene, CDR1 is SGHTA and CDR2 is FQGNSA. V lost 6 bases, J lost 0 bases, and 7 bases stayed unmatched. This CDR3 is 16 amino acids long. The CDR3 bases are TGTGCCAGCAGATATGGGGACAGGGGTATGAACACTGAAGCTTTCTTT. As protein: CASRYGDRGMNTEAFF.

This chain joins TRBV29-1 and TRBJ2-7; 10 bases align to TRBD1. The germline V gene encodes CDR1 SQVTM and CDR2 ANQGSEA. The V and J ends lost 5 bases and 5 bases, in that order; junction bases with no gene match: 3. The CDR3 is 12 residues long. CDR3 coding DNA: TGCAGCGTTCGGACAGGGGGTAACGAGCAGTACTTC. It codes for CSVRTGGNEQYF.

The rearrangement uses TRBV10-3 and TRBJ1-5; 7 bases match TRBD1. J gave up 5 bases and V 3 bases, and 4 bases lay outside the gene matches. The CDR3 runs 14 residues. CDR1 and CDR2 (germline): ENHRY, SYGVKD. The CDR3 sequence is CAISDSGGDQPQHF. The DNA for the CDR3 is TGTGCCATCAGTGACTCAGGGGGGGATCAGCCCCAGCATTTT.

V usage is TRBV5-6 and J usage is TRBJ1-5, with D perhaps matching TRBD1 (5 bases). Germline V lookup: CDR1 SGHDT, CDR2 YYEEEE. V dropped 1 base and J dropped 4 bases, with 15 bases sitting between them. The CDR3 runs 16 residues. CDR3 sequence: CASSLLGRGRNQPQHF. Written as DNA, the CDR3 is TGTGCCAGCAGCTTGTTGGGGAGGGGAAGAAATCAGCCCCAGCATTTT.

The rearrangement uses TRBV5-4 and TRBJ2-1; the match to TRBD2 covers 10 bases. Trimming took 1 base from V and 9 from J; bases not matched to a gene: 4. This CDR3 contains 14 residues. In germline, CDR1 is SGHNT, CDR2 YYREEE (reference sequence). CDR3 bases: TGTGCCAGCAGCTTGAGGGTAGCGGGGGGTGAGCAGTTCTTC. This codes for CASSLRVAGGEQFF. Full variable domain (outside the CDR3, taken from reference TRBV5-4 and TRBJ2-1): ETGVTQSPTHLIKTRGQQVTLRCSSQSGHNTVSWYQQALGQGPQFIFQYYREEENGRGNFPPRFSGLQFPNYSSELNVNALELDDSALYLCASSLRVAGGEQFFGPGTRLTVL.